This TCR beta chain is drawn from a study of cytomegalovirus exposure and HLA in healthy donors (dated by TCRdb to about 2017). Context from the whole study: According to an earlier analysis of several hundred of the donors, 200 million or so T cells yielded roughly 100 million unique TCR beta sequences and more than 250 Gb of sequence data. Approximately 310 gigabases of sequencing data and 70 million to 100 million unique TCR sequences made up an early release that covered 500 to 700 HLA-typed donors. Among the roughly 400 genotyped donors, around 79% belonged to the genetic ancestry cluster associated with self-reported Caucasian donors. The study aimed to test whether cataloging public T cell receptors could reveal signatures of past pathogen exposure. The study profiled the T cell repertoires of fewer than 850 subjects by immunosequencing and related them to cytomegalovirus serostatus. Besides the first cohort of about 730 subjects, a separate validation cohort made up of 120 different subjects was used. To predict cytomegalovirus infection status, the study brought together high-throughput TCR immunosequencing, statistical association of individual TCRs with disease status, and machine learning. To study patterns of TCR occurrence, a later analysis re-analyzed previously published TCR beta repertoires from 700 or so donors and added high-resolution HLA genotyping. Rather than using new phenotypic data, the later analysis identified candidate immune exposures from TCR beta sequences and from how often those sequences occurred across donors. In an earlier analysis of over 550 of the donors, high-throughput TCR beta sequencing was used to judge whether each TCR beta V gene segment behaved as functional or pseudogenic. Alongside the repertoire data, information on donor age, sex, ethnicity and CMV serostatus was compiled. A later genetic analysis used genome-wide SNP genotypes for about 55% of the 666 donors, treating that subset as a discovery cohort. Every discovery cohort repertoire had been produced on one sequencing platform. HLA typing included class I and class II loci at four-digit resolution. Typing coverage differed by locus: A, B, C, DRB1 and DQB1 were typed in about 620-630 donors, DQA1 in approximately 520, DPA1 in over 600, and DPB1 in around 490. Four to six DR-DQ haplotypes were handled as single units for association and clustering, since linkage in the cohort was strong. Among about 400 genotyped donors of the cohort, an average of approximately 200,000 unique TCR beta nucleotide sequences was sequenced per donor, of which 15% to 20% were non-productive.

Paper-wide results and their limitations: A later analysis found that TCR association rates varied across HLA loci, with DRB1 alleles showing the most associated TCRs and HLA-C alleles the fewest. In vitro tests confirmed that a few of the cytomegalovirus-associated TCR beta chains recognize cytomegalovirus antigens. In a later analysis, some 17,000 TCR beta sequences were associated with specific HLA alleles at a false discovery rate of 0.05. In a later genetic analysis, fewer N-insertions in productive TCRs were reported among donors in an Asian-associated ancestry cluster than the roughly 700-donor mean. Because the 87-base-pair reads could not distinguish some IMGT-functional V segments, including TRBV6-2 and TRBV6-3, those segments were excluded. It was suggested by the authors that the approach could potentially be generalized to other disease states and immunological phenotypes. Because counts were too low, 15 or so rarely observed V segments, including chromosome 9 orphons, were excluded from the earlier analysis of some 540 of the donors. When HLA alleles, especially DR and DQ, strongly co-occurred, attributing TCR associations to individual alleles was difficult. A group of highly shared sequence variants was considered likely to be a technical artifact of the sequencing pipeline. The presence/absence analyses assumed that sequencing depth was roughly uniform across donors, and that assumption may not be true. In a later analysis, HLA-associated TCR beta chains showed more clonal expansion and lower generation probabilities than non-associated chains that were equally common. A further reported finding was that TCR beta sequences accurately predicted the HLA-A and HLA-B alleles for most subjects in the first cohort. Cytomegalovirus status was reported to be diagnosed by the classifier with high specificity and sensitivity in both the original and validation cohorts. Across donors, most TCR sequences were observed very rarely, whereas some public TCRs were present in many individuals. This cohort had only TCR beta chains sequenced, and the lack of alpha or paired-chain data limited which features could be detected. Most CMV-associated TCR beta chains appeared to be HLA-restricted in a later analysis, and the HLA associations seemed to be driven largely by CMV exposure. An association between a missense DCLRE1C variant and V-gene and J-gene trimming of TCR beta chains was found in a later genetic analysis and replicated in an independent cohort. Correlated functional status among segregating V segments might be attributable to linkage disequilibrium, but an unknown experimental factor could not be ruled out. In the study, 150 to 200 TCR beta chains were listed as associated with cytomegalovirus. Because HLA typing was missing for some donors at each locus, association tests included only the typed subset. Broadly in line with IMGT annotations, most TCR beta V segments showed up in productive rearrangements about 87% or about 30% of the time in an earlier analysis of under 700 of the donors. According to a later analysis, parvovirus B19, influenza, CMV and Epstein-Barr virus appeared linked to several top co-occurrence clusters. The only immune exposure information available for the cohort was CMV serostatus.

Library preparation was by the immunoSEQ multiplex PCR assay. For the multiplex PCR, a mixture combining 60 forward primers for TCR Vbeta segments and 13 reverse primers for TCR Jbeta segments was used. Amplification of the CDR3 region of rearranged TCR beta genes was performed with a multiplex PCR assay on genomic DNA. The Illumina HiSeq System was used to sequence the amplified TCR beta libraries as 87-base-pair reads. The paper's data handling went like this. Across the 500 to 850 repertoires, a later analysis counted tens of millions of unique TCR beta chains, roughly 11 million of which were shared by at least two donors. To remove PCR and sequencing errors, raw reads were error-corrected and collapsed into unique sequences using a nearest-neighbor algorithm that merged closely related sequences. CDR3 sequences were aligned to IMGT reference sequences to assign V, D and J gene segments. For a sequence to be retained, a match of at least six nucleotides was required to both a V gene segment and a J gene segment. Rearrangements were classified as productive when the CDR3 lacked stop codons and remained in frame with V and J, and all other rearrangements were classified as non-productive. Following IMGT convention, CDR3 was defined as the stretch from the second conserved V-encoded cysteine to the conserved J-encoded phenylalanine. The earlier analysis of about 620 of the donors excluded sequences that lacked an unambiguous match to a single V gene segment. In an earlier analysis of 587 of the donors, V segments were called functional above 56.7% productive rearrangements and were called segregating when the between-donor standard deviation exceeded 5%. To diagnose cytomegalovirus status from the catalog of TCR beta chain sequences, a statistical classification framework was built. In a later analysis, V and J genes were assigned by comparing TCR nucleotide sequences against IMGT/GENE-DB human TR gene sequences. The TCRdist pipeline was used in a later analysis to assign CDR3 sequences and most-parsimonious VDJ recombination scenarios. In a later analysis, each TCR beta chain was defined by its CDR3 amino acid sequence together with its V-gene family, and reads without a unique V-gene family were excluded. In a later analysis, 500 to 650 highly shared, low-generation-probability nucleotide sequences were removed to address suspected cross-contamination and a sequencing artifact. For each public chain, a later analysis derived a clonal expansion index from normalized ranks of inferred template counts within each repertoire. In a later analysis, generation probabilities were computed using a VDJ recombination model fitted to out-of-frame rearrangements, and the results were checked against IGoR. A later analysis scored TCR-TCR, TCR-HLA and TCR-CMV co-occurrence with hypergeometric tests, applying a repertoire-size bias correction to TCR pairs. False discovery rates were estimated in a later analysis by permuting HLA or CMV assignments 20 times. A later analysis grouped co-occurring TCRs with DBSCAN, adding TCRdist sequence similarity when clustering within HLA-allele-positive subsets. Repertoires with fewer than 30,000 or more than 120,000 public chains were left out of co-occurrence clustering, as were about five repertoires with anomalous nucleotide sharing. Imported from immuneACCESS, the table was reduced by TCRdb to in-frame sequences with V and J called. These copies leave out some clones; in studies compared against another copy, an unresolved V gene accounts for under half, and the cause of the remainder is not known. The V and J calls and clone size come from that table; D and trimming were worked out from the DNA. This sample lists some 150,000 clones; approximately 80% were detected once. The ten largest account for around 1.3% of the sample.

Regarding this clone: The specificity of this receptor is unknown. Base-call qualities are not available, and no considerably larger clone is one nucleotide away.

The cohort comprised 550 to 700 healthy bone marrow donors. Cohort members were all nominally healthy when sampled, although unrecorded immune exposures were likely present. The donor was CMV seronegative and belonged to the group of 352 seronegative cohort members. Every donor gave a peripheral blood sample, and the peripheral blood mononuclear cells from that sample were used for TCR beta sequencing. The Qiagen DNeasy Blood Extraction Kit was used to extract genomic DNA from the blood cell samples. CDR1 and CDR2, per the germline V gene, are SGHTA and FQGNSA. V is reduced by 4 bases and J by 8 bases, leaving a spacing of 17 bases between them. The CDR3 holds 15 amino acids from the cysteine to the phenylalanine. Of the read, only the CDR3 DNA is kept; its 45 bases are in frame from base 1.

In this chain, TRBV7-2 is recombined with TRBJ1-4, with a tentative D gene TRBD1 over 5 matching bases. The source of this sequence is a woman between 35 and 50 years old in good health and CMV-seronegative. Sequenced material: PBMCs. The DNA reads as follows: TGTGCCAGCAGCTCCATTACCGCGGGGGACGAAAAACTGTTTTTT. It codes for CASSSITAGDEKLFF.